A selection of T cell receptor beta chains follows, all from one sample in a study of shared clonotypes between healthy human individuals. The method was immunoSEQ multiplex PCR; TCRdb's version includes in-frame clones alone and lacks a portion of them. Of some 630,000 clones in the sample, approximately 75% were seen once. Material for sequencing was memory CD4+ T cells sorted from blood. The receptor set was obtained from a woman in her twenties or thirties in good health. Each CDR3 is given with its conserved first and last residue. A D gene is named only where the DNA matches it firmly. Part of the rows lack a size; the others show once, few, many or a class for expanded clones.

V	J	D	length	size	DNA	CDR3
TRBV7-2	TRBJ2-5	TRBD2	16	once	TGTGCCAGCAGCCCAAGACTAGCGGGAGACCAAGAGACCCAGTACTTC	CASSPRLAGDQETQYF
TRBV28	TRBJ2-7	TRBD2	19	.	TGTGCCAGCCGAGGGTTAGGGCTAGCGGGAGACGGGAGCTCCTACGAGCAGTACTTC	CASRGLGLAGDGSSYEQYF
TRBV28	TRBJ1-5	.	17	.	TGTGCCAGCAGGTTCGATCAATTAACAGGGATCCATCAGCCCCAGCATTTT	CASRFDQLTGIHQPQHF
TRBV5-5	TRBJ2-3	.	15	.	TGTGCCAGCAGTTTGCCCCATAAGCCCACAGATACGCAGTATTTT	CASSLPHKPTDTQYF
TRBV2	TRBJ1-5	TRBD1	15	.	TGTGCCAGCAGTGAAGAGACAGGGGGTCGGCAGCCCCAGCATTTT	CASSEETGGRQPQHF
TRBV4-1	TRBJ1-4	.	17	.	TGCGCCAGCAGCCAAGATAGATCCGGGACAACTAATGAAAAACTGTTTTTT	CASSQDRSGTTNEKLFF
TRBV7-3	TRBJ1-1	.	13	.	TGTGCCAGCAGCTTAAATGGGGGGACTGAAGCTTTCTTT	CASSLNGGTEAFF
TRBV5-4	TRBJ2-7	.	14	.	TGTGCCAGCCAATTACGAGCAGGGGAAGGCGAGCAGTACTTC	CASQLRAGEGEQYF
TRBV5-1	TRBJ1-5	TRBD1	14	once	TGCGCCAGCAGCACAGGGGGGTTCAATCAGCCCCAGCATTTT	CASSTGGFNQPQHF
TRBV18	TRBJ1-5	.	16	.	TGTGCCAGCTCACCAAATTGGGGGGAGGGCAATCAGCCCCAGCATTTT	CASSPNWGEGNQPQHF
TRBV28	TRBJ2-3	TRBD2	17	.	TGTGCCAGCAGTCCCCCGACTAGCGGGAGGAAGTCAGATACGCAGTATTTT	CASSPPTSGRKSDTQYF
TRBV5-1	TRBJ1-5	TRBD1	14	.	TGCGCCAGCAGCCCCGGGACAGGCACTCAGCCCCAGCATTTT	CASSPGTGTQPQHF
TRBV2	TRBJ1-5	.	13	.	TGTGCCAGCAAAATCGACGGGGATCAGCCCCAGCATTTT	CASKIDGDQPQHF
TRBV6-5	TRBJ2-3	.	14	.	TGTGCCAGCAGTTACTCGCGACTGACAGATACGCAGTATTTT	CASSYSRLTDTQYF
TRBV7-2	TRBJ2-1	TRBD2	15	.	TGTGCCAGCAGCCCGGCTAGCGGGAGGGCCGCTGAGCAGTTCTTC	CASSPASGRAAEQFF
TRBV27	TRBJ1-1	TRBD1	14	.	TGTGCCAGCAGTCGGGACAGGGGGAACACTGAAGCTTTCTTT	CASSRDRGNTEAFF
TRBV10-2	TRBJ1-3	.	15	.	TGCGCCAGCAGTATGACAGGAGCAACTGGAAACACCATATATTTT	CASSMTGATGNTIYF
TRBV18	TRBJ2-1	.	13	.	TGTGCCAGCTCACCACCGGGCGCGAATGAGCAGTTCTTC	CASSPPGANEQFF
TRBV15	TRBJ1-4	.	16	.	TGTGCCACCAGCAGGAGGACAGCCGCAACTAATGAAAAACTGTTTTTT	CATSRRTAATNEKLFF
TRBV18	TRBJ2-5	TRBD2	15	few	TGTGCCAGCTCACCACGAGCGGGAGTCAGCGAGACCCAGTACTTC	CASSPRAGVSETQYF
TRBV30	TRBJ2-7	.	15	once	TGTGCCTGGGCAAGATTAGCCGACGCCGCCTACGAGCAGTACTTC	CAWARLADAAYEQYF
TRBV10-3	TRBJ2-3	.	14	many	TGTGCCACCAGACAGCCCCAAGCAGCAGATACGCAGTATTTT	CATRQPQAADTQYF
TRBV28	TRBJ1-2	TRBD1	16	.	TGTGCCAGCAGTTCTCCCGGACAGGCTGGGGACTATGGCTACACCTTC	CASSSPGQAGDYGYTF
TRBV4-1	TRBJ2-7	TRBD2	17	few	TGCGCCAGCAGCCAAGGTACAGCTAGCGGGGGACCTCTCGAGCAGTACTTC	CASSQGTASGGPLEQYF
TRBV25-1	TRBJ2-4	.	14	.	TGTGCCAGCAGTGAGCAGGCCGACAAAAACATTCAGTACTTC	CASSEQADKNIQYF
TRBV28	TRBJ1-5	TRBD1	15	.	TGTGCCAGCAGCCCGAATTCCGGAGGGACAGGGGTTCAGCATTTT	CASSPNSGGTGVQHF
TRBV5-1	TRBJ2-2	TRBD2	15	few	TGCGCCAGCTCCGGACTAGCGGGATACACCGGGGAGCTGTTTTTT	CASSGLAGYTGELFF
TRBV2	TRBJ2-1	TRBD2	14	.	TGTGCCAGCAGGAAACTAGCGGGAGTCAATGAGCAGTTCTTC	CASRKLAGVNEQFF
TRBV5-4	TRBJ2-5	.	17	.	TGTGCCAGCAGCTTTTATCGGGACTCAACCCCGGGAGAGACCCAGTACTTC	CASSFYRDSTPGETQYF
TRBV5-4	TRBJ2-2	.	15	.	TGTGCCAGCAGCTCACCTGGGGGGCGCACCGGGGAGCTGTTTTTT	CASSSPGGRTGELFF